This T cell receptor beta chain was found in a study of cytomegalovirus exposure and HLA in healthy donors. The CDR3 totals 15 residues. Trimming cost V 4 bases and J 3 bases; bases outside gene matches: 5. Germline V gene lookup returns CDR1 SGHRS and CDR2 YFSETQ. Only a few counts were recorded for this clone. The PCR was carried out with 60 Vbeta primers and 13 Jbeta primers. TCRdb keeps only in-frame clones here, not all; method: immunoSEQ multiplex PCR. The sample lists roughly 290,000 clones; 80% were seen once. This chain uses TRBV5-1 with TRBJ2-1, with TRBD1 identical over 9 bases. The receptor was derived from a girl aged 2 to 10 in good health and CMV-seronegative. The sample taken for sequencing was PBMCs. CDR3 nucleotides: TGCGCCAGCAGCGAGGGACAGGGAATCTACAATGAGCAGTTCTTC. Translation: CASSEGQGIYNEQFF.